Each of the 23 T cell receptor beta chains below was sequenced from the same sample in a study of response to subunit inactivated influenza vaccine. In TCRdb, the RT-PCR reads were re-called with MiXCR into one record per CDR3 protein. This sample has some 640,000 distinct CDR3 sequences; more than 11% occur once, and the top ten carry 5.5% to 8%. The sample was PBMCs from blood, taken 14 days before vaccination. These receptors were obtained from a man aged 45-65 years who received an inactivated influenza vaccine.

The chain uses TRBV9 and TRBJ2-3, with no clear D. Deletions cut 2 bases from V and 0 bases from J, with 4 bases between. Germline CDR1 SGDLS, CDR2 YYNGEE. The CDR3 has 13 residues. As DNA, the CDR3 is TGTGCCAGCAGCGTCATCAGCACAGATACGCAGTATTTT. This translates into CASSVISTDTQYF. The full variable domain, completed using reference TRBV9 and TRBJ2-3, is DSGVTQTPKHLITATGQRVTLRCSPRSGDLSVYWYQQSLDQGLQFLIQYYNGEERAKGNILERFSAQQFPDLHSELNLSSLELGDSALYFCASSVISTDTQYFGPGTRLTVL.

The V and J genes are TRBV20-1 and TRBJ1-1, with a possible D match to TRBD1 (6 bases). The germline gives CDR1 DFQATT, CDR2 SNEGSKA (reference sequence). V lost 2 bases, J lost 2 bases, and 12 bases lay in between. This CDR3 has 14 amino acids. The CDR3 protein is CSARYQGSNTEAFF. CDR3 coding DNA: TGCAGTGCTAGATACCAGGGGAGTAACACTGAAGCTTTCTTT.

This clonotype was counted between two and nine times. The chain combines TRBV3-1 with TRBJ2-7; tentatively, D is TRBD2 (6 bases). V lost 4 bases, J lost 3 bases, and 10 bases lay in between. This CDR3 has 13 amino acids. Per germline, CDR1 LGHDT and CDR2 YNNKEL (reference sequence). The CDR3 loop reads CASSLGLIYEQYF. The CDR3 DNA reads TGTGCCAGCAGCCTGGGACTGATCTACGAGCAGTACTTC.

This clonotype was observed a few times. The chain is built from TRBV7-2 and TRBJ2-2; D assignment may be TRBD1 or TRBD2 (6 bases each). The CDR3 runs 15 residues. Trimming took 1 base from V and 7 from J, leaving 13 bases between them. Germline V gives CDR1 SGHTA, CDR2 FQGNSA. CDR3 coding DNA: TGTGCCAGCAGCTTAGAAAGGGGGGCATACGGGGAGCTGTTTTTT. The encoded protein is CASSLERGAYGELFF.

This clonotype was observed a handful of times. The chain carries TRBV5-5 and TRBJ1-2, with D uncertain. CDR3 size: 15 residues. The germline V and J ends were trimmed by 0 bases and 4 bases, with 13 bases remaining between them. CDR1 and CDR2 from the germline V gene are SGHKS and YYEKEE (reference sequence). CDR3 in amino acids: CASSLGGGASYGYTF. The CDR3 bases are TGTGCCAGCAGCTTGGGGGGAGGCGCCTCCTATGGCTACACCTTC.

This clonotype came up a few times. V gene TRBV30 combines with J gene TRBJ2-1; a weak D match, TRBD2 (5 bases). Germline loops: CDR1 GTSNPN, CDR2 SVGIG (reference sequence). CDR3 length: 14 amino acids. Trimming removed 4 bases at V and 0 bases at J, with 10 bases between. CDR3 amino acids: CAWMSGSSYNEQFF. CDR3 in DNA: TGTGCCTGGATGTCTGGGAGCTCCTACAATGAGCAGTTCTTC.

The J gene is TRBJ2-3, the V gene TRBV4-3, with 9 positions matching TRBD1. Germline lookup yields CDR1 LGHNA and CDR2 YSLEER. V shed 0 bases, J shed 1 base, and the junction held 2 bases outside the gene matches. The CDR3 is 16 amino acids. The CDR3 bases are TGCGCCAGCAGCCAAGAGTGGGACAGGGGCACAGATACGCAGTATTTT. It encodes CASSQEWDRGTDTQYF.

The V and J genes are TRBV6-5 and TRBJ2-2; the D is unclear. The germline V and J ends were trimmed by 0 bases and 3 bases, with 11 bases remaining between them. The germline V gene has CDR1 MNHEY and CDR2 SVGAGI. The CDR3 runs to 16 residues. The CDR3 DNA reads TGTGCCAGCAGTTACTCGTACAGCCTCCACACCGGGGAGCTGTTTTTT. It specifies CASSYSYSLHTGELFF.

The V gene is TRBV6-2 or TRBV6-3, the J gene TRBJ2-1; 7 bases are a match to TRBD2. The trim removed 3 bases at V and 7 bases at J, leaving 9 bases unmatched. The V gene's germline CDR1 is MNHEY and CDR2 SVGEGT. There are 15 residues in the CDR3. As DNA, the CDR3 is TGTGCCAGCAGTTATTCGTCCAGCGGGATAAATGAGCAGTTCTTC. Protein sequence: CASSYSSSGINEQFF.

DNA of the CDR3: TGCAGTGCGGGACAGGGGGTGGCCGGGGAGCTGTTTTTT. It encodes CSAGQGVAGELFF. This chain uses TRBV20-1 with TRBJ2-2; 11 nucleotides match TRBD1. This CDR3 region has 13 residues. The J segment lost 6 bases and the V segment lost 6 bases, leaving 3 bases of the junction unmatched. Per the germline V gene, CDR1 is DFQATT and CDR2 is SNEGSKA (reference sequence).

The rearrangement uses TRBV5-1 and TRBJ2-3; tentatively, D is TRBD1 or TRBD2 (5 bases each). CDR1 is SGHRS and CDR2 is YFSETQ in the germline V gene. V gave up 4 bases and J gave up 0 bases, with 15 bases separating them. The length of the CDR3 is 16 residues. Written as DNA, the CDR3 is TGCGCCAGCAGCCTCCGGGGACCTAGGAGCACAGATACGCAGTATTTT. Translating it yields CASSLRGPRSTDTQYF.

This clonotype was picked up many times. The V gene is TRBV4-1, the J gene TRBJ1-1, with 7 bases aligning to TRBD1. CDR1 MGHRA and CDR2 YSYEKL come from the germline V gene. There are 17 residues in the CDR3. The V segment lost 3 bases and the J segment 2 bases; nucleotides outside the gene matches: 12. CDR3 nucleotide sequence: TGCGCCAGCAGCCACCATCCGACAGGGTTGAAAAACACTGAAGCTTTCTTT. It is translated as CASSHHPTGLKNTEAFF.

The J gene is TRBJ2-1, the V gene TRBV11-1; D is unresolved. This CDR3 comprises 17 residues. Deletions cut 8 bases from V and 0 bases from J, with 20 bases between. Germline V lookup: CDR1 SGHAT, CDR2 FQDESV (reference sequence). The CDR3 nucleotides read TGTGCCAGCCGTACTGGGAAGGCCTATAGCTCCTACAATGAGCAGTTCTTC. Its protein is CASRTGKAYSSYNEQFF.

There are a few counts of this clonotype. The V call is TRBV20-1, the J call TRBJ2-7; 9 bases line up with TRBD1. The CDR3 spans 14 residues. The germline V gene encodes CDR1 DFQATT and CDR2 SNEGSKA (reference sequence). Trimming at V came to 3 bases and at J to 2 bases, leaving 5 bases not matched to a gene. Here the CDR3 reads CSARPGQGTYEQYF. The CDR3 coding sequence is TGCAGTGCTAGGCCTGGACAGGGGACCTACGAGCAGTACTTC.

In this sample, this clonotype turned up a few times. The chain links TRBV10-2 to TRBJ2-3, with 13 bases matching TRBD2. Germline trimming cut 8 bases from V and 6 bases from J; bases unmatched to any gene: 8. Germline-derived CDR1 and CDR2 are WSHSY and SAAADI. The CDR3 spans 15 residues. The CDR3 region is CASATTSGRADTQYF. CDR3 in DNA: TGCGCCAGCGCGACTACTAGCGGGAGGGCTGATACGCAGTATTTT.

This clonotype was counted a few times. This sequence joins TRBV5-1 and TRBJ1-5, with 9 bases that match TRBD1. Germline assignment: CDR1 SGHRS and CDR2 YFSETQ. Germline trimming cut 0 bases from V and 7 bases from J; bases unmatched to any gene: 5. The CDR3 is 15 residues long. This CDR3 reads CASSLDGQGMQPQHF. CDR3 DNA sequence: TGCGCCAGCAGCTTGGATGGACAGGGGATGCAGCCCCAGCATTTT.

This clonotype occurred a few times. The chain uses TRBV2 and TRBJ2-3; 12 positions match TRBD2. The V segment lost 7 bases and the J segment 3 bases; nucleotides outside the gene matches: 11. The CDR3 length is 17 residues. Germline values: CDR1 SNHLY, CDR2 FYNNEI. CDR3 coding DNA: TGTGCCAGCACCTCCTTGCTAGCGGGAGGGCGTACAGATACGCAGTATTTT. Protein: CASTSLLAGGRTDTQYF.

This clonotype has a handful of counts. This chain joins TRBV4-3 and TRBJ2-3; the match to TRBD2 covers 12 bases. Trimming took 3 bases from V and 4 from J; bases not matched to a gene: 5. CDR1 is LGHNA, CDR2 YSLEER, per germline. CDR3 length equals 16 residues. CDR3 in amino acids: CASSHSSGGAPDTQYF. The CDR3 bases are TGCGCCAGCAGCCATTCTAGCGGGGGGGCCCCAGATACGCAGTATTTT.

The chain combines TRBV5-4 with TRBJ2-3; D is undetermined. Germline loops: CDR1 SGHNT, CDR2 YYREEE (reference sequence). V shed 0 bases and J shed 0 bases, with 11 bases lying between them. This CDR3 spans 16 amino acids. CDR3: CASSLAEERSTDTQYF. Here the CDR3 DNA reads TGTGCCAGCAGCTTGGCAGAGGAGAGGAGCACAGATACGCAGTATTTT.

The CDR3 loop reads CASSTRQGGGGYTF. The CDR3 DNA sequence: TGTGCCAGTAGTACTCGACAGGGTGGAGGAGGCTACACCTTC. The chain couples TRBV19 to TRBJ1-2, with 7 bases that match TRBD1. The CDR3 has 14 residues. With 4 bases clipped from V and 8 bases from J, the junction kept 10 bases outside the gene matches. Germline lookup yields CDR1 LNHDA and CDR2 SQIVND (reference sequence). Looking up the rest from reference TRBV19 and TRBJ1-2 gives the full variable domain: DGGITQSPKYLFRKEGQNVTLSCEQNLNHDAMYWYRQDPGQGLRLIYYSQIVNDFQKGDIAEGYSVSREKKESFPLTVTSAQKNPTAFYLCASSTRQGGGGYTFGSGTRLTVV.

In this sample, this clonotype turned up a few times. The chain joins TRBV4-1 to TRBJ1-2; D gene unclear. CDR3 length equals 15 residues. Trimming took 2 bases from V and 3 from J, leaving 13 bases between them. Germline V CDR1 and CDR2: MGHRA, YSYEKL. CDR3 protein: CASSQNLPADYGYTF. CDR3 bases: TGCGCCAGCAGCCAAAACCTCCCCGCAGACTATGGCTACACCTTC.

This clonotype was counted a few times. This CDR3 reads CASSPQTSPTGTQYF. CDR3 DNA: TGCGCCAGCAGCCCACAGACTAGTCCCACCGGTACGCAGTATTTT. The gene calls are TRBV5-1 and TRBJ2-3, with a weak D call TRBD2 (6 bases). Trimming removed 4 bases at V and 8 bases at J, with 20 bases between. The CDR3 consists of 15 residues. Per germline, CDR1 SGHRS and CDR2 YFSETQ.

The chain carries TRBV6-2 or TRBV6-3 and TRBJ2-7; D not resolved. The CDR3 sequence is 13 residues long. Looked up from germline, CDR1 is MNHEY and CDR2 is SVGEGT. V was pared by 2 bases and J by 7 bases, with 12 bases between. The CDR3 nucleotides are TGTGCCAGCAGTTACGCCGATCCGAAGGAGCAGTACTTC. As protein: CASSYADPKEQYF.